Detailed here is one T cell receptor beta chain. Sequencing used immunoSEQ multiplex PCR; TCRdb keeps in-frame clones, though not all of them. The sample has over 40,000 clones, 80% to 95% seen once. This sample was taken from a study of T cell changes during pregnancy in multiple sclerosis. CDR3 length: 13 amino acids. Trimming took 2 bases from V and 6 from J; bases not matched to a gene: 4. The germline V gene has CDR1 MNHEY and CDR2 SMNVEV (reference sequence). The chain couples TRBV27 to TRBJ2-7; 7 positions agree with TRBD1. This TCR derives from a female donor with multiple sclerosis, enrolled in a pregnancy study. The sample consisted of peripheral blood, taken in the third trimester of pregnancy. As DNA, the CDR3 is TGTGCCAGCAGTTTACGGACAGGTCGCGAGCAGTACTTC. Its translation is CASSLRTGREQYF.